Following are 17 T cell receptor beta chains from one sample sequenced in a study of CD8 T cells in ankylosing spondylitis. A single record per CDR3 protein comes from TCRdb applying MiXCR to the 5' RACE reads. The sample lists approximately 240,000 distinct CDR3 sequences; about 10% were seen once. Specimen: blood, either unsorted or a sorted T cell fraction (not recorded which). The source is a male donor with ankylosing spondylitis or in good health (not recorded which).

This clonotype was seen at least ten times. J is TRBJ2-1 and V is TRBV5-1, with 9 bases aligning to TRBD2. V lost 0 bases to trimming and J lost 2 bases; unmatched junction nucleotides: 6. The CDR3 sequence is 17 residues long. CDR1 and CDR2 from the germline V gene are SGHRS and YFSETQ. As DNA, the CDR3 is TGCGCCAGCAGCTTGGTGGGGACTAGCCAAACCTACAATGAGCAGTTCTTC. It codes for CASSLVGTSQTYNEQFF.

This clonotype was counted many times. This rearrangement joins TRBV9 to TRBJ1-2; TRBD1 matches 7 bases. V was clipped by 4 bases and J by 5 bases; unmatched bases: 5. The CDR3 contains 13 residues. Germline CDR1 and CDR2: SGDLS and YYNGEE. The DNA for the CDR3 is TGTGCCAGCAGCCAACAGGGGCGGTATGGCTACACCTTC. Protein sequence: CASSQQGRYGYTF.

At least ten counts were recorded for this clonotype. The chain couples TRBV12-3 or TRBV12-4 to TRBJ2-5, with unresolved D. CDR3 length equals 11 residues. The V gene lost 1 base and the J gene lost 9 bases, with 6 bases spanning the gap. The CDR3 bases are TGTGCCAGCAGTTTAGGCCCTGCCCAGTACTTC. Residues: CASSLGPAQYF.

Ten or more counts support this clonotype. The rearrangement links TRBV24-1 to TRBJ2-5; no clear D gene. V was cut by 6 bases and J by 4 bases, with 5 bases left in between. CDR1 KGHDR and CDR2 SFDVKD come from the germline V gene. The CDR3 sequence is 11 residues long. The CDR3 loop is CATSMGETQYF. Written as DNA, the CDR3 is TGTGCCACCAGTATGGGAGAGACCCAGTACTTC.

Ten or more counts support this clonotype. The chain links TRBV10-3 to TRBJ2-3; 8 nucleotides match TRBD2. Trimming removed 7 bases from V and 9 bases from J; junction bases left unmatched: 15. CDR1 is ENHRY and CDR2 is SYGVKD in the germline V gene. The CDR3 consists of 15 residues. The CDR3 DNA reads TGTGCCATCACCGAGTCGGGACTAGACGACAAAACGCAGTATTTT. This gives the protein CAITESGLDDKTQYF.

In this sample, this clonotype turned up many times. The chain uses TRBV29-1 and TRBJ2-7; D may be TRBD1 (5 bases). Trimming stripped 8 bases from V and 4 bases from J, with 18 bases between. CDR3 length: 13 residues. Germline CDR1 is SQVTM and CDR2 is ANQGSEA. Here the CDR3 DNA reads TGCAGCCTCGATCGCCCCCAGGGATACGAGCAGTACTTC. Translating it yields CSLDRPQGYEQYF.

This clonotype was seen many times. The rearrangement joins TRBV20-1 to TRBJ1-2; possibly TRBD1 for D (5 bases). This CDR3 comprises 12 residues. Germline-derived CDR1 and CDR2 are DFQATT and SNEGSKA (reference sequence). Trimming removed 7 bases from V and 2 bases from J, with 11 bases in between. The CDR3 loop reads CSVPGPNYGYTF. CDR3 DNA sequence: TGCAGTGTGCCGGGACCGAACTATGGCTACACCTTC.

This clonotype was recorded only once. The chain employs TRBV6-1 and TRBJ1-2; the D is unclear. This CDR3 is 14 amino acids long. Germline lookup yields CDR1 MNHNS and CDR2 SASEGT. The V gene lost 1 base and the J gene lost 2 bases, with 8 bases spanning the gap. CDR3 sequence (DNA): TGTGCCAGCAGTGAAGATTGGCAGAACTATGGCTACACCTTC. Translating it yields CASSEDWQNYGYTF.

This chain uses TRBV10-1 with TRBJ2-1, with TRBD2 matching over 10 bases. The CDR3 spans 16 residues. CDR1 and CDR2 from the germline V gene are WNHNN and SYGVQD (reference sequence). V dropped 5 bases and J dropped 9; count of bases not matched to a gene: 13. This chain's CDR3 is CASSPDGVAGGGEQFF. The CDR3 nucleotides are TGCGCCAGCAGTCCGGACGGGGTAGCGGGAGGAGGTGAGCAGTTCTTC.

This clonotype was found many times. The J gene is TRBJ2-3, the V gene TRBV12-3 or TRBV12-4; D possibly corresponds to TRBD1 (7 bases). Trimming took off 6 bases at V and 9 bases at J, with 28 bases between the two ends. The CDR3 has 17 amino acids. The CDR3 DNA reads as TGTGCCAGCAGAGATGACAGGGTGAGAGGGGGGATGGGGACGCAGTATTTT. Translating it yields CASRDDRVRGGMGTQYF.

This clonotype has ten or more counts. The chain uses TRBV20-1 and TRBJ2-5; D may be TRBD1 or TRBD2 (5 bases each). Deletions cut 2 bases from V and 5 bases from J, with 12 bases between. Germline V gives CDR1 DFQATT, CDR2 SNEGSKA (reference sequence). CDR3 length equals 13 residues. CDR3 protein: CSARRDGGETQYF. The CDR3 DNA follows: TGCAGTGCTAGACGGGACGGTGGGGAGACCCAGTACTTC.

This clonotype was counted ten times or more. This rearrangement joins TRBV6-1 to TRBJ2-7; TRBD1 agrees at 7 bases. V lost 5 bases and J lost 3; bases outside the gene matches: 10. The V gene's germline CDR1 is MNHNS and CDR2 SASEGT. CDR3 size: 15 residues. CDR3 amino acids: CASSIGQAVGYEQYF. CDR3 DNA sequence: TGTGCCAGCAGTATCGGACAGGCCGTGGGCTACGAGCAGTACTTC.

This clonotype was counted ten times or more. J is TRBJ2-7 and V is TRBV7-8; the D call may be TRBD1 or TRBD2 (5 bases each). V lost 1 base to trimming and J lost 7 bases, with 14 bases between them. Per germline, CDR1 SGHVS and CDR2 FQNEAQ. The CDR3 covers 14 residues. The CDR3 DNA follows: TGTGCCAGCAGCTTAGGACAGCGACCGGGGGAGCAGTACTTC. Amino acids: CASSLGQRPGEQYF.

This clonotype was detected many times. The chain has TRBV10-3 and TRBJ2-3, with 13 bases that match TRBD2. The CDR3 is made up of 18 amino acids. CDR1 ENHRY and CDR2 SYGVKD come from the germline V gene. V was clipped by 10 bases and J by 5 bases; unmatched bases: 18. The CDR3 region is CATNPWTSGGRAGDTQYF. In nucleotides, the CDR3 is TGTGCCACGAACCCCTGGACTAGCGGGGGACGCGCAGGAGATACGCAGTATTTT.

The sample holds many counts of this clonotype. The genes are TRBV7-8 and TRBJ2-3; D might be TRBD2 (5 bases). The V and J ends lost 3 bases and 0 bases respectively, with 19 bases between them. Germline V gene sequence: CDR1 SGHVS, CDR2 FQNEAQ. The length of the CDR3 is 18 residues. DNA for the CDR3: TGTGCCAGCAGCTTCTTTATCGCGGCGGGCCTTAGCACAGATACGCAGTATTTT. This encodes CASSFFIAAGLSTDTQYF.

This clonotype showed up many times. CDR3 bases: TGTGCCACCAGCAGAGATAATATCGGGGCTTGGCTTGGGGACGAGCAGTACTTC. Translation gives CATSRDNIGAWLGDEQYF. The rearrangement uses TRBV15 and TRBJ2-7; D assignment may be TRBD1 or TRBD2 (5 bases each). V was shortened by 0 bases and J by 5 bases, with 23 bases between the two germline ends. Germline CDR1 is LNHNV and CDR2 is YYDKDF (reference sequence). The CDR3 contains 18 residues.

The chain is built from TRBV3-1 and TRBJ2-2; TRBD2 aligns across 9 bases. The CDR3 length is 16 residues. J lost 5 bases, V lost 8 bases, and 12 bases had no gene match. Germline V gene data show CDR1 as LGHDT and CDR2 as YNNKEL (reference sequence). The CDR3 DNA reads TGTGCCAGCTCAGTCGGCGGGGGGGCGGGAACCGGGGAGCTGTTTTTT. Translating gives CASSVGGGAGTGELFF.